The clone carrying this TCR beta chain showed up just once. Clones were read by immunoSEQ multiplex PCR, and TCRdb kept only the in-frame ones, dropping some. The sample consists of roughly 24,000 clones, 95% to 98% of them appearing once. The germline V and J ends were trimmed by 6 bases and 2 bases, with 11 bases remaining between them. This CDR3 region has 14 residues. Germline CDR1 is SNHLY and CDR2 is FYNNEI. The data belong to a study of monozygotic twins with cystic fibrosis. This chain links TRBV2 with TRBJ1-5; possible D gene TRBD1, 6 bases. The TCR sequence derives from a girl between 10 and 17 years old with cystic fibrosis. Sequencing was carried out using blood. In DNA form, the CDR3 reads TGTGCCAGCAGGAGTTCAGGGGGCAATCAGCCCCAGCATTTT. This gives the protein CASRSSGGNQPQHF.